These T cell receptor beta chains were read from a single sample in a study of blood T cell repertoires in COVID-19. The table came from immunoSEQ multiplex PCR; TCRdb's copy has only in-frame clones and leaves some out. The sample yields more than 300,000 clones, more than 85% seen once. The material sequenced was PBMCs or T cells enriched from blood (not recorded which). The origin of the receptors is a woman in her twenties or thirties who had been exposed to COVID-19. The CDR3 runs from the conserved cysteine through the conserved F or W. A D gene is named only where the DNA matches it firmly. Some rows have no size entry. The others give once, few or many, or a class for an expanded clone.

clone_size: NA; d_call: NA; v_call: TRBV9; j_call: TRBJ2-3; cdr3_aa: CASSVSLEPTDTQYF; cdr3_nt: TGTGCCAGCAGCGTTTCTCTAGAACCCACAGATACGCAGTATTTT
clone_size: NA; d_call: NA; v_call: TRBV6-5; j_call: TRBJ1-6; cdr3_aa: CASRGGGSSPLHF; cdr3_nt: TGTGCCAGCAGGGGGGGTGGTAGTTCACCCCTCCACTTT
clone_size: once; d_call: NA; v_call: TRBV6-5; j_call: TRBJ1-5; cdr3_aa: CASNERGRHNQPQHF; cdr3_nt: TGTGCCAGCAACGAAAGGGGCAGGCACAATCAGCCCCAGCATTTT
clone_size: NA; d_call: NA; v_call: TRBV21-1; j_call: TRBJ1-1; cdr3_aa: CASSKGLAEATEAFF; cdr3_nt: TGTGCCAGCAGCAAAGGCCTGGCGGAGGCCACTGAAGCTTTCTTT
clone_size: NA; d_call: NA; v_call: TRBV19; j_call: TRBJ2-2; cdr3_aa: CASSQDTGELFF; cdr3_nt: TGTGCCAGTAGTCAGGACACCGGGGAGCTGTTTTTT
clone_size: NA; d_call: TRBD1; v_call: TRBV6-5; j_call: TRBJ2-7; cdr3_aa: CASSPGRQGGYEQYF; cdr3_nt: TGTGCCAGCAGCCCCGGTCGACAGGGTGGCTACGAGCAGTACTTC
clone_size: NA; d_call: NA; v_call: TRBV11-2; j_call: TRBJ2-7; cdr3_aa: CASRWRGRPYEQYF; cdr3_nt: TGTGCCAGCAGATGGAGGGGGCGCCCCTACGAGCAGTACTTC
clone_size: NA; d_call: NA; v_call: TRBV6-6; j_call: TRBJ1-1; cdr3_aa: CASSPTRGGVFVNTEAFF; cdr3_nt: TGTGCCAGCAGTCCGACGCGGGGGGGAGTTTTCGTGAACACTGAAGCTTTCTTT
clone_size: NA; d_call: NA; v_call: TRBV15; j_call: TRBJ1-1; cdr3_aa: CATSRDSTKNTEAFF; cdr3_nt: TGTGCCACCAGCAGAGATAGCACCAAGAACACTGAAGCTTTCTTT
clone_size: NA; d_call: TRBD1; v_call: TRBV6-1; j_call: TRBJ1-5; cdr3_aa: CASSERQGAGQPQHF; cdr3_nt: TGTGCCAGCAGTGAAAGACAGGGGGCAGGGCAGCCCCAGCATTTT